Below are 9 T cell receptor beta chains sequenced from a single sample in a study of blood T cell repertoires in COVID-19 (TCRdb year 2020). Libraries were constructed by the immunoSEQ multiplex PCR assay. The immuneACCESS repertoire file appears here via TCRdb, limited to in-frame rearrangements. These files lack a portion of the clones; in checked studies, under half of the deficit traces to unresolved V genes, and the cause of the others is not known. This sample has fewer than 250,000 clones in its table, and 80% of those were observed once. The ten largest clones capture nearly 7.5% of the sample. The sample comprised PBMCs or T cells enriched from blood (not recorded which). Source of these receptors: a woman aged 40 to 50 with acute COVID-19.

This clone was observed once. The genes are TRBV5-4 and TRBJ2-7; TRBD1 agrees at 9 bases. In germline, CDR1 is SGHNT, CDR2 YYREEE (reference sequence). J was trimmed by 4 bases and V by 1 base; bases with no gene match: 6. The CDR3 extends over 15 amino acids. The CDR3: CASSLRSGTGYEQYF. The DNA of the CDR3 is TGTGCCAGCAGCTTGAGGTCAGGGACAGGGTACGAGCAGTACTTC.

This clone has a single count. The chain joins TRBV11-1 to TRBJ2-2, with D unclear. CDR1 is SGHAT and CDR2 is FQDESV in the germline V gene (reference sequence). The CDR3 covers 15 residues. V gave up 4 bases and J gave up 1 base, with 10 bases separating them. The DNA for the CDR3 is TGTGCCAGCAGCTCTCGACGGAGGAACACCGGGGAGCTGTTTTTT. Translated: CASSSRRRNTGELFF.

The rearrangement links TRBV25-1 to TRBJ1-5; D possibly corresponds to TRBD1 (5 bases). This CDR3 spans 14 amino acids. Germline lookup yields CDR1 MGHDK and CDR2 SYGVNS. V shed 6 bases and J shed 6 bases, with 15 bases lying between them. For the CDR3, the DNA is TGTGCCAGCAGCCCCGCATGGGGGGGTCAGCCCCAGCATTTT. Its protein is CASSPAWGGQPQHF.

The chain is built from TRBV29-1 and TRBJ2-7; 9 bases fit TRBD2. Germline V gene data show CDR1 as SQVTM and CDR2 as ANQGSEA. This CDR3 has 16 amino acids. J gave up 4 bases and V 1 base, and 11 bases lay outside the gene matches. This chain's CDR3 is CSVEGAGGPNSYEQYF. In nucleotides, the CDR3 is TGCAGCGTTGAAGGAGCGGGAGGCCCGAACTCTTACGAGCAGTACTTC.

This clone showed up just a few times. The genes are TRBV19 and TRBJ2-5; 7 bases are a match to TRBD1. The V and J ends lost 5 bases and 2 bases, in that order; junction bases with no gene match: 11. The CDR3 consists of 16 residues. CDR1 is LNHDA, CDR2 SQIVND, per germline (reference sequence). DNA of the CDR3: TGTGCCAGTAGTTTCGCGCACAGGGGCTCACAAGAGACCCAGTACTTC. Its protein is CASSFAHRGSQETQYF.

This rearrangement joins TRBV27 to TRBJ2-1, with no clear D. In germline, CDR1 is MNHEY, CDR2 SMNVEV (reference sequence). CDR3 length: 15 residues. V was shortened by 3 bases and J by 0 bases, with 9 bases between the two germline ends. CDR3 nucleotides: TGTGCCAGCAGTTTTTCAGAAAGCTCCTACAATGAGCAGTTCTTC. Its translation is CASSFSESSYNEQFF.

The V gene is TRBV24-1, the J gene TRBJ1-3, with 7 positions matching TRBD1. The CDR3 is 16 residues long. Per germline, CDR1 KGHDR and CDR2 SFDVKD. The V segment lost 2 bases and the J segment 4 bases; nucleotides outside the gene matches: 7. In nucleotides, the CDR3 is TGTGCCACCAGTGATTCACAGACAGGGTCAGGAAACACCATATATTTT. Protein: CATSDSQTGSGNTIYF.

J is TRBJ1-6 and V is TRBV29-1; D uncertain. The germline CDR1 and CDR2 sequences are SQVTM and ANQGSEA. Trimming pared 2 bases from V and 6 bases from J, leaving 11 bases between. The length of the CDR3 is 14 residues. The CDR3 spells CSVELGGPNSPLHF. For the CDR3, the DNA is TGCAGCGTTGAATTGGGCGGGCCTAATTCACCCCTCCACTTT.

The CDR3 sequence is CASTVGEGYGYTF. The CDR3 nucleotides read TGTGCCAGCACCGTAGGGGAGGGGTATGGCTACACCTTC. The chain has TRBV25-1 and TRBJ1-2; TRBD1 is a possible D gene (5 bases). This CDR3 has 13 residues. The ends were cut back, 7 bases at V and 5 bases at J, with 14 bases in the middle. CDR1 MGHDK and CDR2 SYGVNS come from the germline V gene.